Here is one T cell receptor (beta chain) with its context. This specimen comes from a study of blood T cell repertoires in COVID-19. Study overall: PBMCs, B-cell-depleted T cells, or T cells were the source of the cDNA or gDNA that made up the material.

Original processing notes: For nucleated cells, counts were estimated from reference gene primer amplification. Clones were sequenced by immunoSEQ multiplex PCR, and TCRdb holds only the in-frame ones, with some missing. V and J calls and clone size are those listed in that table; D and trimming were worked out from the DNA. The sample includes around 47,000 clones, around 90% of them seen just once. The sample was peripheral blood. The sequence was obtained from a woman of 80 years or more in a cohort sampled during active or convalescent COVID-19.

For the CDR3, the DNA is TGTGCCAGCAGCTTAGATGGAATGGGGAGTCAGCCCCAGCATTTT. Protein: CASSLDGMGSQPQHF. This chain uses TRBV7-9 with TRBJ1-5; D not resolved. The germline V and J ends were trimmed by 1 base and 6 bases, with 13 bases remaining between them. Germline V gene sequence: CDR1 SEHNR, CDR2 FQNEAQ (reference sequence). The CDR3 extends over 15 amino acids.